These 29 T cell receptor beta chains were all obtained from the same sample, sequenced in a study of T cell changes during pregnancy in multiple sclerosis. Data came from immunoSEQ multiplex PCR; TCRdb stores just in-frame clones and leaves some out. The repertoire holds 40,000 to 60,000 clones, with about 92% as singletons. This specimen consisted of CD4+ T cells from peripheral blood mononuclear cells, obtained in the third trimester of pregnancy. Every receptor here comes from a female donor with multiple sclerosis, enrolled in a pregnancy study.

The J gene is TRBJ1-3, the V gene TRBV2; TRBD1 matches 7 bases. With V trimmed by 8 bases and J by 2 bases, 12 bases remained unmatched. This CDR3 is built from 16 residues. The germline CDR1 and CDR2 sequences are SNHLY and FYNNEI. The CDR3 protein is CASGRGRGGPGNTIYF. CDR3 coding DNA: TGTGCCAGCGGAAGGGGCCGAGGGGGCCCTGGAAACACCATATATTTT. The full variable domain, its missing parts supplied by reference TRBV2 and TRBJ1-3, is EPEVTQTPSHQVTQMGQEVILRCVPISNHLYFYWYRQILGQKVEFLVSFYNNEISEKSEIFDDQFSVERPDGSNFTLKIRSTKLEDSAMYFCASGRGRGGPGNTIYFGEGSWLTVV.

This clone came up a few times. The gene calls are TRBV10-3 and TRBJ1-1, with D perhaps TRBD1 (5 bases). The V gene's germline CDR1 is ENHRY and CDR2 SYGVKD. V was trimmed by 3 bases and J by 1 base, leaving 9 bases between them. The CDR3 is 14 amino acids. CDR3 nucleotide sequence: TGTGCCATCAGTGACGACAGAAGGAACACTGAAGCTTTCTTT. Its translation is CAISDDRRNTEAFF.

Note on this clone: At one end, the junction sequence differs from germline, possibly due to a read error. V gene TRBV28 combines with J gene TRBJ2-7; weak D call: TRBD1 (6 bases). The germline V gene has CDR1 MDHEN and CDR2 SYDVKM. The CDR3 totals 12 residues. CDR3 bases: TGTGCCAGCAGTTCCGTCGGGACAAGATCGCACTTC. Translation: CASSSVGTRSHF.

The V gene is TRBV6-6, the J gene TRBJ1-1; a weak D match, TRBD1 (5 bases). CDR1 is MNHNY and CDR2 is SVGAGI in the germline V gene (reference sequence). The CDR3 covers 14 residues. Trimming took 6 bases from V and 4 from J, leaving 15 bases between them. The CDR3 DNA follows: TGTGCCAGCAGCCCCTCCTCCAGGGCCACTGAAGCTTTCTTT. Translating it yields CASSPSSRATEAFF.

A note on this clone: Additional DNA sequences in this sample encode the identical CDR3. The chain combines TRBV30 with TRBJ2-3, with a possible D match to TRBD1 (6 bases). This CDR3 is 14 amino acids long. The germline gives CDR1 GTSNPN, CDR2 SVGIG (reference sequence). V lost 0 bases and J 1 base, leaving 8 bases between the germline ends. CDR3 loop: CAWSVPGGTDTQYF. The DNA of the CDR3 is TGTGCCTGGAGTGTACCAGGGGGCACAGATACGCAGTATTTT. Full variable domain (rest looked up from reference TRBV30 and TRBJ2-3): SQTIHQWPATLVQPVGSPLSLECTVEGTSNPNLYWYRQAAGRGLQLLFYSVGIGQISSEVPQNLSASRPQDRQFILSSKKLLLSDSGFYLCAWSVPGGTDTQYFGPGTRLTVL.

The chain links TRBV5-1 to TRBJ2-1; the match to TRBD2 covers 8 bases. V dropped 4 bases and J dropped 0; count of bases not matched to a gene: 9. This CDR3 is built from 17 residues. Germline CDR1 and CDR2: SGHRS and YFSETQ. DNA of the CDR3: TGCGCCAGCAGCAGACCCCGGGAGGGTACCTCCTACAATGAGCAGTTCTTC. It encodes CASSRPREGTSYNEQFF.

The rearrangement joins TRBV2 to TRBJ1-3, with D uncertain. The CDR3 runs 13 residues. Per the germline V gene, CDR1 is SNHLY and CDR2 is FYNNEI. With 6 bases removed from V and 4 bases from J, the gap between germline ends came to 10 bases. The CDR3 DNA reads as TGTGCCAGCAGGGAATCCCAGGGAAACACCATATATTTT. Translating it yields CASRESQGNTIYF.

This rearrangement joins TRBV10-3 to TRBJ1-1; tentative D call: TRBD1 (5 bases). The CDR3 extends over 15 amino acids. V lost 3 bases and J 5 bases, leaving 16 bases between the germline ends. Germline V gene sequence: CDR1 ENHRY, CDR2 SYGVKD. This CDR3 reads CAISDPSQGGTEAFF. As DNA, the CDR3 is TGTGCCATCAGTGACCCCTCCCAGGGTGGGACTGAAGCTTTCTTT.

The rearrangement joins TRBV2 to TRBJ2-5; 9 bases map to TRBD2. The CDR3 has 16 amino acids. In germline, CDR1 is SNHLY, CDR2 FYNNEI. Trimming removed 7 bases from V and 6 bases from J; junction bases left unmatched: 15. CDR3 sequence (DNA): TGTGCCAGCACGCGCGGGAGGGCTCGTCCTGACCAGACCCAGTACTTC. It specifies CASTRGRARPDQTQYF.

The gene calls are TRBV5-8 and TRBJ1-2; 7 bases map to TRBD1. Germline CDR1 is SGHTS and CDR2 is YDEGEE. There are 14 residues in the CDR3. V lost 2 bases and J lost 4; bases outside the gene matches: 5. CDR3 residues: CASSLTQGTYGYTF. In DNA, the CDR3 is TGTGCCAGCAGCTTAACACAGGGGACCTATGGCTACACCTTC.

The J gene is TRBJ2-1, the V gene TRBV4-2; TRBD2 matches 8 bases. This CDR3 region has 15 residues. The V segment lost 6 bases and the J segment 5 bases; nucleotides outside the gene matches: 9. CDR1 and CDR2 (germline): LGHNA, YNFKEQ. The CDR3 sequence: CASSLAGPADNEQFF. The CDR3 coding sequence is TGTGCCAGCAGTCTAGCGGGCCCTGCCGACAATGAGCAGTTCTTC.

CDR3 in DNA: TGTGCCAGCAGGAAGGACACCGCCTTGGGGGAGCTGTTTTTT. As protein: CASRKDTALGELFF. V and J are TRBV28 and TRBJ2-2, with a possible D match to TRBD1 (5 bases). This CDR3 spans 14 amino acids. Trimming removed 6 bases at V and 8 bases at J, with 16 bases between. The germline gives CDR1 MDHEN, CDR2 SYDVKM.

The chain is built from TRBV7-9 and TRBJ2-7; tentatively, D is TRBD1 (7 bases). Per germline, CDR1 SEHNR and CDR2 FQNEAQ (reference sequence). The CDR3 contains 13 residues. V lost 10 bases and J 3 bases, leaving 16 bases between the germline ends. CDR3 coding DNA: TGTGCCACCTGGAGGGGGCCGGACTACGAGCAGTACTTC. Amino acids: CATWRGPDYEQYF.

This rearrangement joins TRBV28 to TRBJ2-1; TRBD2 matches 11 bases. The CDR3 is 15 residues long. The V gene's germline CDR1 is MDHEN and CDR2 SYDVKM. V gave up 4 bases and J gave up 4 bases; unmatched junction bases: 3. CDR3 coding DNA: TGTGCCAGCAGTTCACTAGCGGGAGTGTACAATGAGCAGTTCTTC. Translating gives CASSSLAGVYNEQFF.

The chain couples TRBV2 to TRBJ2-2, with D unclear. This CDR3 has 14 residues. Germline CDR1 and CDR2: SNHLY and FYNNEI. V shed 1 base and J shed 8 bases, with 11 bases lying between them. In nucleotides, the CDR3 is TGTGCCAGCAGTGAAGTATTGGGCCTAGGGGAGCTGTTTTTT. Amino acids: CASSEVLGLGELFF.

This clone occurred once. The chain joins TRBV19 to TRBJ2-5; tentative D call: TRBD2 (5 bases). CDR1 is LNHDA, CDR2 SQIVND, per germline (reference sequence). The CDR3 loop spans 15 amino acids. V was shortened by 3 bases and J by 3 bases, with 14 bases between the two germline ends. CDR3: CASSMVASRKETQYF. CDR3 in DNA: TGTGCCAGTAGTATGGTGGCTAGCAGAAAAGAGACCCAGTACTTC.

This clone has only one observation. The rearrangement links TRBV29-1 to TRBJ2-3, with TRBD1 matching over 7 bases. V shed 4 bases and J 2 bases; nucleotides not matched to a gene: 6. The CDR3 runs 14 residues. Germline V lookup: CDR1 SQVTM, CDR2 ANQGSEA. The DNA of the CDR3 is TGCAGCGTTGGCCTTGGGACAGCCACAGATACGCAGTATTTT. Translation: CSVGLGTATDTQYF.

This clone was recorded a few times. The chain links TRBV4-2 to TRBJ2-5; no definite D call. The germline gives CDR1 LGHNA, CDR2 YNFKEQ. The CDR3 contains 15 residues. V gave up 0 bases and J gave up 5 bases, with 13 bases separating them. In DNA, the CDR3 is TGTGCCAGCAGCCAAGAGGGCAGTCGATTGGAGACCCAGTACTTC. Protein sequence: CASSQEGSRLETQYF.

This chain links TRBV2 with TRBJ2-7, with 14 bases that match TRBD2. Germline lookup yields CDR1 SNHLY and CDR2 FYNNEI. The CDR3 runs to 15 residues. With V trimmed by 5 bases and J by 4 bases, 4 bases remained unmatched. The CDR3 nucleotides read TGTGCCAGCAGTCCGGGACTAGCGGGAGTTTACGAGCAGTACTTC. Translating gives CASSPGLAGVYEQYF.

The rearrangement joins TRBV6-6 to TRBJ2-3; D ambiguous. Trimming removed 6 bases from V and 5 bases from J, with 6 bases in between. CDR3 length: 11 residues. Germline CDR1 MNHNY, CDR2 SVGAGI (reference sequence). The CDR3 DNA reads TGTGCCAGCAGCATCAAAGATACGCAGTATTTT. Its translation is CASSIKDTQYF.

V and J are TRBV29-1 and TRBJ1-1, with 11 bases identical to TRBD1. V lost 7 bases and J lost 5; bases outside the gene matches: 6. In germline, CDR1 is SQVTM, CDR2 ANQGSEA. The CDR3 is 13 residues long. For the CDR3, the DNA is TGCAGCGGGAGGACAGGGGGCTTAACTGAAGCTTTCTTT. Translation: CSGRTGGLTEAFF.

The rearrangement links TRBV28 to TRBJ1-5; 12 nucleotides align to TRBD1. CDR1 is MDHEN, CDR2 SYDVKM, per germline. Trimming cost V 6 bases and J 5 bases; bases outside gene matches: 5. The CDR3 sequence is 15 residues long. CDR3 DNA: TGTGCCAGCAGACCGGGACAGGGGGCATATCAGCCCCAGCATTTT. It codes for CASRPGQGAYQPQHF. The variable domain in full, with the rest retrieved from reference TRBV28 and TRBJ1-5, is DVKVTQSSRYLVKRTGEKVFLECVQDMDHENMFWYRQDPGLGLRLIYFSYDVKMKEKGDIPEGYSVSREKKERFSLILESASTNQTSMYLCASRPGQGAYQPQHFGDGTRLSIL.

The chain recombines TRBV19 with TRBJ1-1; D unclear. Germline values: CDR1 LNHDA, CDR2 SQIVND (reference sequence). The CDR3 is 15 residues long. The V end was cut by 5 bases, the J end by 6 bases, with 19 bases between. The CDR3 nucleotides are TGTGCCAGTAGTCAGCTCTGGCCCGGAGGTCCTGAAGCTTTCTTT. Translating gives CASSQLWPGGPEAFF.

This clone appeared once. The chain couples TRBV14 to TRBJ2-1, with TRBD2 identical over 7 bases. Germline CDR1 and CDR2: SGHDN and FVKESK. The CDR3 totals 17 residues. The V and J ends lost 3 bases and 3 bases, in that order; junction bases with no gene match: 11. The DNA for the CDR3 is TGTGCCAGCAGCCAGCGGGCGGGAGCGGTCGACTACAATGAGCAGTTCTTC. The encoded protein is CASSQRAGAVDYNEQFF.

This clone was seen once. This chain connects TRBV27 to TRBJ2-6; D is undetermined. V gave up 5 bases and J gave up 0 bases, with 8 bases separating them. The CDR3 runs to 15 residues. CDR1 is MNHEY, CDR2 SMNVEV, per germline (reference sequence). CDR3 loop: CASSASSSGANVLTF. CDR3 coding DNA: TGTGCCAGCAGTGCCAGTTCCTCTGGGGCCAACGTCCTGACTTTC. Variable domain in full (rest from reference TRBV27 and TRBJ2-6): EAQVTQNPRYLITVTGKKLTVTCSQNMNHEYMSWYRQDPGLGLRQIYYSMNVEVTDKGDVPEGYKVSRKEKRNFPLILESPSPNQTSLYFCASSASSSGANVLTFGAGSRLTVL.

The DNA of the CDR3 is TGTGCCAGCAACCACCCGACCGGGGTCGCCAATCAGCCCCAGCATTTT. Protein sequence: CASNHPTGVANQPQHF. V gene TRBV6-6 combines with J gene TRBJ1-5, with D uncertain. This CDR3 contains 16 residues. Germline CDR1 is MNHNY and CDR2 is SVGAGI (reference sequence). Trimming left V 7 bases short and J 3 bases short, with 19 bases between.

The chain carries TRBV5-1 and TRBJ2-1; D unresolved. Between the trimmed V and J ends, which lost 2 bases and 9 bases, there was a span of 9 bases. From germline, CDR1 is SGHRS and CDR2 YFSETQ. The CDR3 is 12 residues long. The CDR3 loop reads CASSLGVGEQFF. CDR3 sequence (DNA): TGCGCCAGCAGCTTAGGAGTCGGTGAGCAGTTCTTC.

The chain is built from TRBV10-3 and TRBJ1-2, with D perhaps matching TRBD1 (5 bases). The CDR3 extends over 12 amino acids. Germline V lookup: CDR1 ENHRY, CDR2 SYGVKD. The V end lost 3 bases, the J end lost 8 bases, and 10 bases lay between the germline ends. The CDR3, as DNA: TGTGCCATCAGTGACAGGGTTGAGGGCTACACCTTC. It translates to CAISDRVEGYTF.

The rearrangement joins TRBV9 to TRBJ2-7; D is perhaps TRBD2 (6 bases). Germline V gene data show CDR1 as SGDLS and CDR2 as YYNGEE. V lost 2 bases to trimming and J lost 5 bases, with 14 bases between them. CDR3 length: 14 amino acids. The CDR3, as DNA: TGTGCCAGCAGCGTCCTAGCGTATGGGGACGAGCAGTACTTC. Amino acid sequence: CASSVLAYGDEQYF.